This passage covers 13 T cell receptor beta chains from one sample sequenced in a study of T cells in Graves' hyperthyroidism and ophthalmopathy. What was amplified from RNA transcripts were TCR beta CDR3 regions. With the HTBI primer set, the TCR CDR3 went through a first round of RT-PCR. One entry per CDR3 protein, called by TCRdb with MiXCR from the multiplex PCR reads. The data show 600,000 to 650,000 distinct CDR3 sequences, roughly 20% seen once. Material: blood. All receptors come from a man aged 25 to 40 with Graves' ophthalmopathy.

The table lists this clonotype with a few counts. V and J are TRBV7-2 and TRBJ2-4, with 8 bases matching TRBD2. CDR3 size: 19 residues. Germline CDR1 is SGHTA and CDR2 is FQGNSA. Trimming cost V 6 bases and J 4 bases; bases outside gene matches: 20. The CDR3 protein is CASSFLGTSSPGRKNIQYF. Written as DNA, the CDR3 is TGTGCCAGCAGTTTCCTGGGGACTAGTTCACCTGGGCGGAAAAACATTCAGTACTTC.

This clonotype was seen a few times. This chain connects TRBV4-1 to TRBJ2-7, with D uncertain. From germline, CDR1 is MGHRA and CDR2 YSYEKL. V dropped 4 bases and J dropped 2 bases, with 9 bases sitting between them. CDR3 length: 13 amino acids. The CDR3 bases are TGCGCCAGCAGCCCCAAGCGAACCTACGAGCAGTACTTC. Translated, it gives CASSPKRTYEQYF.

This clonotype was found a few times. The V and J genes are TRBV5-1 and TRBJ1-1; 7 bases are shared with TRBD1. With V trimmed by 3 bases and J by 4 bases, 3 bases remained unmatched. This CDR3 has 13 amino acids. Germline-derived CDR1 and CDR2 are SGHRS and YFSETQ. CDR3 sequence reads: CASSSTGSTEAFF. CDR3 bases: TGCGCCAGCAGCTCGACAGGGTCCACTGAAGCTTTCTTT.

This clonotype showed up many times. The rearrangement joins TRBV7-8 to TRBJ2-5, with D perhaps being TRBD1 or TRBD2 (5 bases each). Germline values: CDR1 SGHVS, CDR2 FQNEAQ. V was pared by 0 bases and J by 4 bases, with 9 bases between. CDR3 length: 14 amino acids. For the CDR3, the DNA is TGTGCCAGCAGCTTAGCGGGGGTGCGAGAGACCCAGTACTTC. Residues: CASSLAGVRETQYF.

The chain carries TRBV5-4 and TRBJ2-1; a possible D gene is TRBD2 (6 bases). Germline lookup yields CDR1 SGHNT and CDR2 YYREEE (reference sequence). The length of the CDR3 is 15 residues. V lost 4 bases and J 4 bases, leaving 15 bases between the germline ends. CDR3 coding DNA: TGTGCCAGCAGCGGAAATAGCGGAGGTTACAATGAGCAGTTCTTC. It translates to CASSGNSGGYNEQFF.

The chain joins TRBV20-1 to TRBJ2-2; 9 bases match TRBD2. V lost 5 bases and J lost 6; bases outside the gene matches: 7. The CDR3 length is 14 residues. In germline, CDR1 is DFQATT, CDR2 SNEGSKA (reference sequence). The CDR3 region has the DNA TGCAGTGCTTTGACTAGCGGCAACCCCGGGGAGCTGTTTTTT. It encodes CSALTSGNPGELFF.

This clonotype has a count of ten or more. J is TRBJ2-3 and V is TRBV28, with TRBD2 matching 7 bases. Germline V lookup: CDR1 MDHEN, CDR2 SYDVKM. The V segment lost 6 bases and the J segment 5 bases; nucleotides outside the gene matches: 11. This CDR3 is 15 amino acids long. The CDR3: CASRRREGLEDTQYF. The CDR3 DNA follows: TGTGCCAGCAGAAGGAGGGAGGGCCTCGAAGATACGCAGTATTTT.

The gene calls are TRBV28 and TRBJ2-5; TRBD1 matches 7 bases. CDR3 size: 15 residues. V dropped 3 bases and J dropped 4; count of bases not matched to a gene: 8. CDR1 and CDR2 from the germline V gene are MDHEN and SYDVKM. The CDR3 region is CASSLFLRDRETQYF. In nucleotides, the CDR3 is TGTGCCAGCAGTTTGTTCCTCCGGGACAGAGAGACCCAGTACTTC.

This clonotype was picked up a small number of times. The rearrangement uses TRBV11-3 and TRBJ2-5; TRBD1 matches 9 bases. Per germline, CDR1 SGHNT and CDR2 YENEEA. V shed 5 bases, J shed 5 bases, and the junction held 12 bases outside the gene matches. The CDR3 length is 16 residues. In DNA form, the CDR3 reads TGTGCCAGCAGCATAGGACAGGGGAGATCCGGCGAGACCCAGTACTTC. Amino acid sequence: CASSIGQGRSGETQYF.

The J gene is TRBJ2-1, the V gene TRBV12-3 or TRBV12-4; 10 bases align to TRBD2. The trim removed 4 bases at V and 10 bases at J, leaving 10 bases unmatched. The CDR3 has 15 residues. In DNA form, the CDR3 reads TGTGCCAGCAGTTCCGGGACTAGCGACTTGGTGGAGCAGTTCTTC. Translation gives CASSSGTSDLVEQFF.

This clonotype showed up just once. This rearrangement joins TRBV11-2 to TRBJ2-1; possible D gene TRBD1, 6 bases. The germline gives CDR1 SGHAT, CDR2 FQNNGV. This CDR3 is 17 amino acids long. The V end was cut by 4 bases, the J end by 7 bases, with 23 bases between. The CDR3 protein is CASSSADSDVGLNEQFF. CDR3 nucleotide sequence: TGTGCCAGCAGCTCGGCGGACAGTGACGTCGGGTTGAATGAGCAGTTCTTC.

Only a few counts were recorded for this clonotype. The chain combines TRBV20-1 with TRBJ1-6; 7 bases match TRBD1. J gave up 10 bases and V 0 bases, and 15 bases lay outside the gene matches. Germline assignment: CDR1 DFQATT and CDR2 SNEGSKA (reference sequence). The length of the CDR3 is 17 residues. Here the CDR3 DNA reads TGCAGTGCTAGAGATATAAGGCCCAGGGGGATTGGGTCACCCCTCCACTTT. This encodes CSARDIRPRGIGSPLHF.

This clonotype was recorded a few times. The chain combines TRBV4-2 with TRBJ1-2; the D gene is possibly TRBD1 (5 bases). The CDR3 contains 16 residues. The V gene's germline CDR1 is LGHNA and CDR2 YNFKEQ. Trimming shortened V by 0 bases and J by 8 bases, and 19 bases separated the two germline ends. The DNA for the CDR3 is TGTGCCAGCAGCCAAGAAGGGGTGGTTCTCGCAGGGGGCTACACCTTC. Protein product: CASSQEGVVLAGGYTF.